This T cell receptor beta chain was obtained from a study of shared clonotypes between healthy human individuals. TCRdb's table, derived via immunoSEQ multiplex PCR, lists solely in-frame clones and lacks some. The repertoire consists of about 820,000 clones, with 85% to 95% occurring once and the leading ten covering around 24%. The CDR3 is made up of 14 amino acids. Germline V CDR1 and CDR2: MDHEN, SYDVKM. Deletions cut 7 bases from V and 0 bases from J, with 11 bases between. Naive CD8 cells lacked CD45RO and underwent positive selection for CCR7, leaving out terminally differentiated effector memory CD45RA+ cells.

Input material: naive CD8+ T cells sorted from blood. The chain employs TRBV28 and TRBJ2-3; no clear D gene. The receptor comes from a man younger than 45 in good health. This chain's CDR3 is CASTLDGSTDTQYF. The CDR3 DNA reads as TGTGCCAGCACCCTCGACGGTAGCACAGATACGCAGTATTTT.